This TCR beta chain derives from a study of shared clonotypes between healthy human individuals. At a deep level, the assay was run. Only in-frame clones appear in the TCRdb table, and some are missing; sequencing was by immunoSEQ multiplex PCR. The sample carries more than 400,000 clones, 95% to 96% recorded once. Trimming pared 6 bases from V and 0 bases from J, leaving 3 bases between. The CDR3 spans 13 residues. Germline V CDR1 and CDR2: SNHLY, FYNNEI. In regard to this clone: The antigen is unknown.

Points from the study as a whole: A small donor pool kept down the genetic and exposure-history diversity that was represented.

This clonotype was obtained from a woman in her twenties or thirties in good health. The sequenced material came from naive CD4+ T cells sorted from blood. Subset in this sample: CD45RA+ positively selected. The chain has TRBV2 and TRBJ2-6; no clear D. The CDR3 DNA reads as TGTGCCAGCAGGTCCTCTGGGGCCAACGTCCTGACTTTC. Amino acid sequence: CASRSSGANVLTF. The entire variable domain, with the rest obtained from reference TRBV2 and TRBJ2-6, is as follows: EPEVTQTPSHQVTQMGQEVILRCVPISNHLYFYWYRQILGQKVEFLVSFYNNEISEKSEIFDDQFSVERPDGSNFTLKIRSTKLEDSAMYFCASRSSGANVLTFGAGSRLTVL.